These 32 T cell receptor beta chains came from one sample sequenced in a study of blood T cell repertoires in COVID-19. This table comes from immunoSEQ multiplex PCR, and its TCRdb copy is limited to in-frame clones, with some not included. This sample yields fewer than 500,000 clones, of which roughly 91% are seen a single time; roughly 4% belongs to the top ten. The sequenced sample was peripheral blood. All receptors come from a woman in her twenties or thirties with acute or convalescent COVID-19.

The chain uses TRBV6-2 or TRBV6-3 and TRBJ2-7, with TRBD2 matching 10 bases. The CDR3 consists of 17 residues. V lost 5 bases, J lost 3 bases, and 13 bases stayed unmatched. Germline CDR1 and CDR2: MNHEY and SVGEGT. The CDR3 region has the DNA TGTGCCAGCAGTGCTGAAATAGCGGGGGGTGTCGTCTACGAGCAGTACTTC. Amino acids: CASSAEIAGGVVYEQYF.

V and J are TRBV6-5 and TRBJ2-1; 10 bases line up with TRBD1. Germline V gives CDR1 MNHEY, CDR2 SVGAGI. This CDR3 is built from 15 residues. With V trimmed by 6 bases and J by 2 bases, 4 bases remained unmatched. The CDR3 sequence: CASSPGTGAYNEQFF. The CDR3 DNA reads as TGTGCCAGCAGCCCCGGGACAGGGGCCTACAATGAGCAGTTCTTC.

The rearrangement uses TRBV30 and TRBJ2-3; 7 nucleotides match TRBD1. CDR3 length equals 14 residues. V trimming: 4 bases; J trimming: 1 base; junction bases outside the gene matches: 5. In germline, CDR1 is GTSNPN, CDR2 SVGIG (reference sequence). The DNA of the CDR3 is TGTGCCTGGAAAGGGGGCTTCGGCACAGATACGCAGTATTTT. Its protein is CAWKGGFGTDTQYF.

V usage is TRBV19 and J usage is TRBJ1-1, with D possibly TRBD1 on 5 matching bases. Germline-derived CDR1 and CDR2 are LNHDA and SQIVND (reference sequence). Trimming removed 7 bases at V and 5 bases at J, with 29 bases between. This CDR3 region has 18 residues. CDR3 in amino acids: CASKTFFQRTSMGTEAFF. CDR3 bases: TGTGCCAGTAAAACTTTCTTCCAAAGGACATCGATGGGGACTGAAGCTTTCTTT. Full variable domain (rest looked up from reference TRBV19 and TRBJ1-1): DGGITQSPKYLFRKEGQNVTLSCEQNLNHDAMYWYRQDPGQGLRLIYYSQIVNDFQKGDIAEGYSVSREKKESFPLTVTSAQKNPTAFYLCASKTFFQRTSMGTEAFFGQGTRLTVV.

CDR3: CASTIQGALSYGYTF. The CDR3 coding sequence is TGTGCCAGCACCATACAGGGGGCGCTGTCCTATGGCTACACCTTC. The chain couples TRBV28 to TRBJ1-2, with 9 bases that match TRBD1. Germline CDR1 reads MDHEN; CDR2 reads SYDVKM. V was clipped by 7 bases and J by 4 bases; unmatched bases: 10. CDR3 length equals 15 residues.

This clone was found a few times. The chain couples TRBV7-8 to TRBJ1-3, with D possibly TRBD1 on 5 matching bases. The V and J ends lost 5 bases and 0 bases respectively, with 14 bases between them. The CDR3 consists of 16 residues. Looked up from germline, CDR1 is SGHVS and CDR2 is FQNEAQ. The CDR3, as DNA: TGTGCCAGCAGCCTAGGGGTACAGAACTCTGGAAACACCATATATTTT. This codes for CASSLGVQNSGNTIYF.

This rearrangement joins TRBV3-1 (or the pseudogene TRBV3-2) to TRBJ2-1; the D is unclear. V was cut by 4 bases and J by 7 bases, with 14 bases left in between. Germline CDR1 reads LGHDT; CDR2 reads YNNKEL (reference sequence). The CDR3 has 14 amino acids. CDR3 region: CASSRGSGLNEQFF. CDR3 DNA sequence: TGTGCCAGCAGCCGTGGTTCAGGTTTGAATGAGCAGTTCTTC.

This clone was seen a few times. This chain links TRBV4-1 with TRBJ1-5; no firm D call. The V and J ends lost 1 base and 6 bases respectively, with 13 bases between them. Per the germline V gene, CDR1 is MGHRA and CDR2 is YSYEKL. The CDR3 is made up of 15 amino acids. In DNA form, the CDR3 reads TGCGCCAGCAGCCAAGCCTATACAGCTGGTCAGCCCCAGCATTTT. Translation gives CASSQAYTAGQPQHF.

The J gene is TRBJ1-2, the V gene TRBV3-1 (or the pseudogene TRBV3-2), with 7 positions matching TRBD1. With V trimmed by 0 bases and J by 5 bases, 6 bases remained unmatched. Germline CDR1 and CDR2: LGHDT and YNNKEL (reference sequence). The CDR3 is 15 amino acids. The CDR3 spells CASSQEGTDVYGYTF. DNA of the CDR3: TGTGCCAGCAGCCAAGAGGGGACAGACGTTTATGGCTACACCTTC.

The gene calls are TRBV29-1 and TRBJ2-1, with 7 bases aligning to TRBD1. CDR1 is SQVTM, CDR2 ANQGSEA, per germline. J lost 7 bases, V lost 3 bases, and 6 bases had no gene match. The CDR3 has 13 amino acids. In DNA form, the CDR3 reads TGCAGCGTTGAGAGTGACAGGGAGAATGAGCAGTTCTTC. Amino acid sequence: CSVESDRENEQFF.

This chain joins TRBV5-4 and TRBJ2-1; D gene unclear. The CDR3 contains 14 residues. V was shortened by 3 bases and J by 0 bases, with 7 bases between the two germline ends. The germline gives CDR1 SGHNT, CDR2 YYREEE (reference sequence). CDR3 amino acids: CASSSQSSYNEQFF. CDR3 DNA sequence: TGTGCCAGCAGCTCACAGAGCTCCTACAATGAGCAGTTCTTC.

This clone was seen only once. V and J are TRBV3-1 (or the pseudogene TRBV3-2) and TRBJ1-6; 8 positions match TRBD1. The germline V gene has CDR1 LGHDT and CDR2 YNNKEL (reference sequence). The CDR3 contains 17 residues. After removal of 3 bases from V and 7 bases from J, the junction contained 11 bases not matched to a gene. The CDR3: CASSHQWPGGKNSPLHF. The CDR3 DNA reads TGTGCCAGCAGCCATCAGTGGCCAGGGGGCAAGAATTCACCCCTCCACTTT.

V is TRBV7-8 and J is TRBJ1-5; a possible D gene is TRBD1 (5 bases). The V end was cut by 5 bases, the J end by 3 bases, with 29 bases between. Looked up from germline, CDR1 is SGHVS and CDR2 is FQNEAQ. CDR3 length: 20 amino acids. CDR3 nucleotides: TGTGCCAGCAGCCCCCTCGGGGGTCCCGACGGTTACCAGAACAATCAGCCCCAGCATTTT. This sequence encodes CASSPLGGPDGYQNNQPQHF.

The table lists this clone with a few counts. V gene TRBV6-5 combines with J gene TRBJ2-7; a weak D match, TRBD1 (5 bases). In germline, CDR1 is MNHEY, CDR2 SVGAGI. V lost 0 bases to trimming and J lost 2 bases, with 11 bases between them. The CDR3 sequence is 15 residues long. The CDR3 sequence: CASSYSDRRPYEQYF. In nucleotides, the CDR3 is TGTGCCAGCAGTTACTCAGACAGACGTCCCTACGAGCAGTACTTC.

This clone occurred once. The chain uses TRBV24-1 and TRBJ2-5, with 10 bases matching TRBD2. The CDR3 spans 18 residues. Germline V gene lookup returns CDR1 KGHDR and CDR2 SFDVKD. V was pared by 7 bases and J by 1 base, with 14 bases of the junction left unmatched. The CDR3 sequence: CATSQAGGRGVGQETQYF. The DNA of the CDR3 is TGTGCCACCAGCCAAGCGGGGGGGCGGGGTGTGGGCCAAGAGACCCAGTACTTC.

The rearrangement uses TRBV5-1 and TRBJ2-7; 8 nucleotides line up with TRBD1. This CDR3 is 14 amino acids long. The V and J ends lost 1 base and 6 bases, in that order; junction bases with no gene match: 6. Germline CDR1 SGHRS, CDR2 YFSETQ. CDR3 in amino acids: CASSLTTGGVEQYF. In nucleotides, the CDR3 is TGCGCCAGCAGCTTGACTACAGGGGGTGTCGAGCAGTACTTC.

A few counts support this clone. The gene calls are TRBV5-1 and TRBJ2-3; TRBD1 matches 7 bases. V was clipped by 4 bases and J by 4 bases; unmatched bases: 9. Germline V gives CDR1 SGHRS, CDR2 YFSETQ. This CDR3 has 15 amino acids. The CDR3 coding sequence is TGCGCCAGCAGCCCTATCGACAGGGCCCCAGATACGCAGTATTTT. Residues: CASSPIDRAPDTQYF.

The chain couples TRBV5-1 to TRBJ2-1; TRBD2 agrees at 12 bases. The CDR3 runs 18 residues. CDR1 and CDR2 from the germline V gene are SGHRS and YFSETQ. V shed 2 bases, J shed 0 bases, and the junction held 6 bases outside the gene matches. CDR3 residues: CASSLRLAGGSSYNEQFF. The CDR3, as DNA: TGCGCCAGCAGCTTACGGCTAGCGGGGGGGAGCTCCTACAATGAGCAGTTCTTC.

The rearrangement links TRBV5-1 to TRBJ2-2, with 9 positions matching TRBD2. CDR3 length equals 16 residues. Germline CDR1 reads SGHRS; CDR2 reads YFSETQ. After removal of 5 bases from V and 4 bases from J, the junction contained 9 bases not matched to a gene. The CDR3 sequence is CASRATGTSSTGELFF. CDR3 sequence (DNA): TGCGCCAGCAGGGCTACCGGGACTAGCTCCACCGGGGAGCTGTTTTTT.

The rearrangement uses TRBV2 and TRBJ1-1; maybe TRBD1 (5 bases). The CDR3 is made up of 12 amino acids. The V gene lost 8 bases and the J gene lost 7 bases, with 14 bases spanning the gap. Germline CDR1 reads SNHLY; CDR2 reads FYNNEI. The CDR3 spells CASRSQGIEAFF. In nucleotides, the CDR3 is TGTGCCAGCCGTTCCCAGGGCATTGAAGCTTTCTTT.

The chain recombines TRBV5-6 with TRBJ2-7; the D gene is possibly TRBD2 (6 bases). Germline CDR1 is SGHDT and CDR2 is YYEEEE. Trimming shortened V by 5 bases and J by 6 bases, and 15 bases separated the two germline ends. This CDR3 region has 13 residues. The CDR3 DNA reads as TGTGCCAGCAGTAGCGAACTGCGGGGCGAGCAGTACTTC. It translates to CASSSELRGEQYF.

V is TRBV27 and J is TRBJ1-2, with unresolved D. CDR3 length: 14 residues. V dropped 2 bases and J dropped 13 bases, with 20 bases sitting between them. Germline V gives CDR1 MNHEY, CDR2 SMNVEV (reference sequence). In DNA form, the CDR3 reads TGTGCCAGCAGTTTACGTCCCCGGGAAGAACAAGGCACCTTC. The encoded protein is CASSLRPREEQGTF.

The rearrangement joins TRBV5-1 to TRBJ1-4; 9 bases match TRBD1. CDR1 and CDR2 (germline): SGHRS, YFSETQ. V shed 4 bases and J 14 bases; nucleotides not matched to a gene: 12. The CDR3 contains 14 residues. The CDR3 coding sequence is TGCGCCAGCAGCACAACAGGGGGCGCATTTGATCTGTTTTTT. It yields the protein CASSTTGGAFDLFF.

The gene calls are TRBV20-1 and TRBJ2-7; D uncertain. V was pared by 3 bases and J by 3 bases, with 9 bases between. CDR1 and CDR2 (germline): DFQATT, SNEGSKA (reference sequence). This CDR3 has 12 residues. The CDR3 region is CSASVLSYEQYF. The CDR3 DNA sequence: TGCAGTGCTAGTGTTTTGAGCTACGAGCAGTACTTC.

This chain joins TRBV2 and TRBJ2-5, with TRBD2 matching over 9 bases. V was pared by 7 bases and J by 4 bases, with 13 bases of the junction left unmatched. The CDR3 length is 16 residues. Germline V gene sequence: CDR1 SNHLY, CDR2 FYNNEI. For the CDR3, the DNA is TGTGCCAGCACCCCATCCGGGAGCGGGGGGTTAGAGACCCAGTACTTC. Translation gives CASTPSGSGGLETQYF.

The chain couples TRBV5-4 to TRBJ2-7, with 8 bases matching TRBD1. With 4 bases clipped from V and 0 bases from J, the junction kept 6 bases outside the gene matches. CDR1 SGHNT and CDR2 YYREEE come from the germline V gene (reference sequence). This CDR3 comprises 15 residues. The CDR3 nucleotides read TGTGCCAGCAGCCCCGGGACAGGCCTCTCCTACGAGCAGTACTTC. Amino acid sequence: CASSPGTGLSYEQYF.

This chain links TRBV7-3 with TRBJ2-7; the D gene is possibly TRBD1 (5 bases). The germline V gene encodes CDR1 SGHTA and CDR2 FQGTGA. V was cut by 3 bases and J by 6 bases, with 9 bases left in between. The CDR3 length is 12 residues. The CDR3 DNA sequence: TGTGCCAGCAGCTTCTTGGGGCGCGAGCAGTACTTC. This codes for CASSFLGREQYF.

The DNA for the CDR3 is TGTGCCAGCAGCGGAGTCTATGAGCAGTTCTTC. Amino acids: CASSGVYEQFF. The chain couples TRBV7-2 to TRBJ2-1; no firm D call. The length of the CDR3 is 11 residues. Germline V gives CDR1 SGHTA, CDR2 FQGNSA. V dropped 5 bases and J dropped 8 bases, with 7 bases sitting between them.

The V call is TRBV18, the J call TRBJ2-2, with D unclear. V lost 2 bases to trimming and J lost 0 bases, with 7 bases between them. The CDR3 loop spans 15 amino acids. From germline, CDR1 is KGHSH and CDR2 LQKENI. The DNA of the CDR3 is TGTGCCAGCTCACCAGAACACCCGAACACCGGGGAGCTGTTTTTT. Amino acid sequence: CASSPEHPNTGELFF. The entire variable domain, with the rest obtained from reference TRBV18 and TRBJ2-2, is as follows: NAGVMQNPRHLVRRRGQEARLRCSPMKGHSHVYWYRQLPEEGLKFMVYLQKENIIDESGMPKERFSAEFPKEGPSILRIQQVVRGDSAAYFCASSPEHPNTGELFFGEGSRLTVL.

This chain uses TRBV6-5 with TRBJ2-7; 11 bases match TRBD2. The germline CDR1 and CDR2 sequences are MNHEY and SVGAGI. V trimming: 4 bases; J trimming: 6 bases; junction bases outside the gene matches: 8. The CDR3 has 15 residues. CDR3 DNA: TGTGCCAGCAGTTCTAGCGGGGGGCGGGGCTCCGAGCAGTACTTC. Translation gives CASSSSGGRGSEQYF.

This clone was recorded only once. The chain is built from TRBV9 and TRBJ1-4; D unresolved. The germline gives CDR1 SGDLS, CDR2 YYNGEE. V dropped 0 bases and J dropped 4 bases, with 4 bases sitting between them. The CDR3 extends over 13 amino acids. The CDR3 reads CASSVALNEKLFF. The DNA for the CDR3 is TGTGCCAGCAGCGTAGCCCTTAATGAAAAACTGTTTTTT.

This clone was detected only a few times. The rearrangement links TRBV5-8 to TRBJ1-1; D not certain. Germline V CDR1 and CDR2: SGHTS, YDEGEE. V shed 4 bases and J shed 1 base, with 5 bases lying between them. The length of the CDR3 is 12 residues. The DNA of the CDR3 is TGTGCCAGCAGCCTATGGAACACTGAAGCTTTCTTT. Translating gives CASSLWNTEAFF.